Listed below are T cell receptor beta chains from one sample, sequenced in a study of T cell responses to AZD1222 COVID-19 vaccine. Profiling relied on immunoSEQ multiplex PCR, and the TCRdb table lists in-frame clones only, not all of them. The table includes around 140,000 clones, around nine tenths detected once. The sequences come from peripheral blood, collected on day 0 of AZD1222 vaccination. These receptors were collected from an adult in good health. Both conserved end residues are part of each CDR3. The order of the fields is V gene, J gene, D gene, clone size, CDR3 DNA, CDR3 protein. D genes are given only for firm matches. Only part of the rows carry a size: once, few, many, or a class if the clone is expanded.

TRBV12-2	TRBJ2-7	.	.	TGTGCAAGTCGCTTAGCTCCGCATTTAAAAACCTACGAGCAGTACTTC	CASRLAPHLKTYEQYF
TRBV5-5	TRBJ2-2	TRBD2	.	TGTGCCAGCAGCTTGCTGACTAGCAACACCGGGGAGCTGTTTTTT	CASSLLTSNTGELFF
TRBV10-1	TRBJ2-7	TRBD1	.	TGCGCCAGCAGCGACAGGGCCGGCTACGAGCAGTACTTC	CASSDRAGYEQYF
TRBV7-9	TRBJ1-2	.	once	TGTGCCAGCAGCTTTTTCCCCCGGCAGGGTACTAACTATGGCTACACCTTC	CASSFFPRQGTNYGYTF
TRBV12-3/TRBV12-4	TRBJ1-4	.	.	TGTGCCAGCAGTTTGACGGAGGGAAAACTGTTTTTT	CASSLTEGKLFF
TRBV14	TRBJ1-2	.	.	TGTGCCAGCAGCCAGGGACTGCGCTATGGCTACACCTTC	CASSQGLRYGYTF
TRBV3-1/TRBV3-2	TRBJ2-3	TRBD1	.	TGTGCCAGCAGCCAAACAGGGGGGTCCACAGATACGCAGTATTTT	CASSQTGGSTDTQYF
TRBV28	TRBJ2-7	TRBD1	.	TGTGCCAGCAGTTGGGCCGGGACAGACCTAGGCGAGCAGTACTTC	CASSWAGTDLGEQYF
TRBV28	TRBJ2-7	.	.	TGTGCCAGCAGTTTGCCGTTAACCTACGAGCAGTACTTC	CASSLPLTYEQYF
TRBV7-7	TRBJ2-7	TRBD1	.	TGTGCTAGCAGCCTCGGACAGGGGAGCTCCTACGAGCAGTACTTC	CASSLGQGSSYEQYF
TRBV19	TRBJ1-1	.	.	TGTGCCAGTAGTGTACTAGGGATTTTGGGCACTGAAGCTTTCTTT	CASSVLGILGTEAFF
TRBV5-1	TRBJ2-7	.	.	TGCGCCAGCAGCTTGACGAAGCTTCCCTACGAGCAGTACTTC	CASSLTKLPYEQYF
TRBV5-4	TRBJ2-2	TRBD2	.	TGTGCCAGCAGCTCGCCCTGGACTAGCGGGAACTCCGGGGAGCTGTTTTTT	CASSSPWTSGNSGELFF
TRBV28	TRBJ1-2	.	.	TGTGCCAGCAGTTACGGCAGGGAAGTCTACACCTTC	CASSYGREVYTF
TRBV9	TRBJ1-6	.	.	TGTGCCAGCAGCGTAGAGCAGGGGACTCCTTCACCCCTCCACTTT	CASSVEQGTPSPLHF
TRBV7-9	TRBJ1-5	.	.	TGTGCCAGCAGCTTTTCCTGGGGACAGCCCCAGCATTTT	CASSFSWGQPQHF
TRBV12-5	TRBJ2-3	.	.	TGTGCTAGTGGTTTGGACACAGATACGCAGTATTTT	CASGLDTDTQYF
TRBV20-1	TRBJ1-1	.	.	TGCAGTGCCTACGACAGCGTAGCTTTCTTT	CSAYDSVAFF
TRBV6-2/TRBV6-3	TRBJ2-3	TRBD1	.	TGTGCCAGCAGCTTACAGGGGGCCTTAGGCACAGATACGCAGTATTTT	CASSLQGALGTDTQYF
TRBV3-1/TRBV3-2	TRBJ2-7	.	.	TGTGCCAGCAGCCAAGGGTACGAGCAGTACTTC	CASSQGYEQYF
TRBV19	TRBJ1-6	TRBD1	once	TGTGCCAGTAGTATTAGGACAGGGGAGGCTTCACCCCTCCACTTT	CASSIRTGEASPLHF
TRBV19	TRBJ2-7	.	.	TGTGCCAGTAGTATAGTGGGCCAGGGAAGCAACGAGCAGTACTTC	CASSIVGQGSNEQYF
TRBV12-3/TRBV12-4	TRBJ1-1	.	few	TGTGCCAGCAGTTGGGGCACTGAAGCTTTCTTT	CASSWGTEAFF
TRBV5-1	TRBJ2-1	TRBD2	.	TGCGCCAGCAGCTTGGTGGCGGGGGGCGATGAGCAGTTCTTC	CASSLVAGGDEQFF
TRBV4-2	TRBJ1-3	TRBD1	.	TGTGCCAGCAGCCAAGAGGGGGGACAGGGGGTGGGTGGAAACACCATATATTTT	CASSQEGGQGVGGNTIYF
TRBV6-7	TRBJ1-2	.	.	TGTGCCAGCAGTTATAGGTGGACGGAGGGTGGCTACACCTTC	CASSYRWTEGGYTF
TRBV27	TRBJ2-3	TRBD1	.	TGTGCCAGCTTGGACAGGGGTACAGATACGCAGTATTTT	CASLDRGTDTQYF
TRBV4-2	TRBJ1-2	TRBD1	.	TGTGCCAGCAGCCAACTATTTACCCGGGACAGGGACCGCGCCTTC	CASSQLFTRDRDRAF